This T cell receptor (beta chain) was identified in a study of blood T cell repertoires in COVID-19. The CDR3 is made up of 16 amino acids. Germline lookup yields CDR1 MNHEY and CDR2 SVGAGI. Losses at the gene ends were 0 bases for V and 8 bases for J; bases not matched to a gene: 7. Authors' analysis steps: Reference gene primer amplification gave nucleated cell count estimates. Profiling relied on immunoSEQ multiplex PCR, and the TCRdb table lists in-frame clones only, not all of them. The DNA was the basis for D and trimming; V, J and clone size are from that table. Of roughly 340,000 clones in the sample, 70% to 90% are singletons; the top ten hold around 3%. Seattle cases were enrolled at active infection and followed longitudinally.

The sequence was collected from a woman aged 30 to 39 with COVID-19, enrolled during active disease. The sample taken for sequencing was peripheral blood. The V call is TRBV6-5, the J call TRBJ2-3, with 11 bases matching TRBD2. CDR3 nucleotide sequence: TGTGCCAGCAGTTACTCGGGTAGCGGGGGGGTAGCTACGCAGTATTTT. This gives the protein CASSYSGSGGVATQYF.